This T cell receptor (beta chain) emerged from a study of blood T cell repertoires in COVID-19. Turning to the study itself: Samples taken during acute and convalescent COVID-19 were collected in the United States, Italy and Spain. PBMCs, B-cell-depleted T cells, or T cells were the source of the cDNA or gDNA that made up the material.

The authors' processing: Reference gene primer amplification gave estimated nucleated cell counts. Sequenced by immunoSEQ multiplex PCR; TCRdb stores in-frame clones only, minus some. V and J calls and clone size are as listed in that table; D and trimming were resolved from the DNA. Of 55,000 or so clones in the sample, more than 75% are singletons; the top ten hold under 7.5%. The CDR3 has 14 residues. Germline values: CDR1 GTSNPN, CDR2 SVGIG (reference sequence). V was cut by 0 bases and J by 15 bases, with 21 bases left in between. Sequencing was performed on peripheral blood. The chain links TRBV30 to TRBJ2-1, with D possibly matching TRBD2 (6 bases). The receptor was isolated from an older woman with COVID-19, enrolled during active disease. As DNA, the CDR3 is TGTGCCTGGAGTGTACCTGGTAGCGGATATATTCCGTTCTTC. Translation: CAWSVPGSGYIPFF.